This TCR beta chain was captured by sequencing in a study of T-cell reconstitution after alpha-beta-depleted transplantation in children. This clonotype has ten or more counts. Its antigen is unknown. This sample's TCRbeta library carried unique molecular identifier barcodes. From the PCR reads, TCRdb called clonotypes with MiXCR, one entry per CDR3 protein. The data hold approximately 490,000 distinct CDR3 sequences, with 10% to 13% observed a single time. Findings and caveats of the study: Two months or so post-transplant, alpha-beta T cells reportedly derived from several hundred expanded graft clones.

The germline V gene encodes CDR1 LGHDT and CDR2 YNNKEL (reference sequence). With 3 bases removed from V and 5 bases from J, the gap between germline ends came to 11 bases. The CDR3 has 13 amino acids. This TCR came from a child younger than 10 with inherited bone marrow failure, due to receive a stem cell transplant. This chain joins TRBV3-1 and TRBJ2-7; D ambiguous. The sample consisted of PBMCs, taken before TCRalphabeta/CD19-depleted stem cell transplant. The CDR3 DNA is TGTGCCAGCAGCCAGGGCTTGGGGAACGAGCAGTACTTC. It yields the protein CASSQGLGNEQYF.